Below, 4 T cell receptor beta chains from the same sample are listed, as sequenced in a study of naive and memory T cell subsets. The beta constant-region primer was an equimolar mix of two oligonucleotides covering TRBC1 and TRBC2. Four rounds of PCR amplified the ligated cDNA using nested alpha and beta constant-region primers plus SP2. TCRdb independently ran MiXCR on the UMI-ligation and nested PCR reads; one entry per CDR3 protein. The sample records approximately 31,000 distinct CDR3 sequences, under 20% being singletons. The sequencing input was effector memory CD4+ T cells from blood. Subset reported: effector memory, CD45RA- CD27-. Receptor source: a human donor in good health.

This sequence joins TRBV7-3 and TRBJ2-5; D possibly matches TRBD1 or TRBD2 (5 bases each). Germline-derived CDR1 and CDR2 are SGHTA and FQGTGA. This CDR3 has 15 residues. V was trimmed by 0 bases and J by 1 base, leaving 9 bases between them. CDR3 nucleotides: TGTGCCAGCAGCTTAACGCACGGGACCCAAGAGACCCAGTACTTC. It is translated as CASSLTHGTQETQYF.

The rearrangement links TRBV12-3 or TRBV12-4 to TRBJ1-2, with D unresolved. V was clipped by 3 bases and J by 7 bases, with 6 bases between them. The CDR3 contains 11 residues. CDR3 amino acids: CASSLYRGYTF. DNA for the CDR3: TGTGCCAGCAGTTTGTATCGTGGCTACACCTTC.

This clonotype was recorded many times. V usage is TRBV20-1 and J usage is TRBJ1-6; the D is unclear. CDR3 length equals 16 residues. V shed 0 bases and J shed 3 bases, with 12 bases lying between them. Germline V gives CDR1 DFQATT, CDR2 SNEGSKA (reference sequence). The CDR3 sequence: CSARDPSRNYNSPLHF. The CDR3 region has the DNA TGCAGTGCTAGAGATCCCTCCAGGAACTATAATTCACCCCTCCACTTT.

The chain uses TRBV30 and TRBJ2-7; no firm D call. This CDR3 region has 13 residues. The ends were cut back, 2 bases at V and 3 bases at J, with 11 bases in the middle. From germline, CDR1 is GTSNPN and CDR2 SVGIG (reference sequence). The CDR3 protein is CAWSFPRVYEQYF. The CDR3 DNA is TGTGCCTGGAGTTTCCCAAGGGTCTACGAGCAGTACTTC. The complete variable domain, with remaining parts taken from reference TRBV30 and TRBJ2-7, reads SQTIHQWPATLVQPVGSPLSLECTVEGTSNPNLYWYRQAAGRGLQLLFYSVGIGQISSEVPQNLSASRPQDRQFILSSKKLLLSDSGFYLCAWSFPRVYEQYFGPGTRLTVT.